The 14 T cell receptor beta chains given below trace back to one sample, sequenced in a study of PD-1 blockade in classical Hodgkin lymphoma. Measured with immunoSEQ multiplex PCR; TCRdb has only the in-frame clones, and not every one. The repertoire consists of 9,500 to 10,000 clones, with roughly 72% occurring once and the leading ten covering 10% to 13%. Stated time point: cycle 4 day 1 (C4D1), after less than seven weeks of nivolumab. Each and every patient relapsed after autologous stem cell transplantation, and patients got differing brentuximab vedotin exposure. By magnetic negative selection, CD8+ T cells were isolated from the thawed PBMCs. The input for sequencing was CD8+ T cells from blood, taken before the fourth cycle of nivolumab. The receptor set was obtained from a human donor with classical Hodgkin lymphoma.

V usage is TRBV6-6 and J usage is TRBJ2-1, with 12 bases identical to TRBD2. CDR3 length: 15 residues. Germline loops: CDR1 MNHNY, CDR2 SVGAGI (reference sequence). After removal of 4 bases from V and 4 bases from J, the junction contained 2 bases not matched to a gene. The CDR3 DNA follows: TGTGCCAGCAGTTGGCTAGCGGGAGGGTACAATGAGCAGTTCTTC. Its protein product is CASSWLAGGYNEQFF.

This chain connects TRBV18 to TRBJ2-7; TRBD1 agrees at 9 bases. The germline CDR1 and CDR2 sequences are KGHSH and LQKENI. CDR3 length: 16 amino acids. Trimming removed 5 bases from V and 3 bases from J; junction bases left unmatched: 11. The CDR3 region is CASSSSGTGLLYEQYF. The CDR3 DNA reads as TGTGCCAGCTCATCCTCCGGGACAGGGCTCCTCTACGAGCAGTACTTC.

The gene calls are TRBV28 and TRBJ1-6; D unresolved. CDR3 length equals 12 residues. Germline V gives CDR1 MDHEN, CDR2 SYDVKM. The V end lost 6 bases, the J end lost 8 bases, and 8 bases lay between the germline ends. The CDR3 DNA follows: TGTGCCAGCAGGGAGGTCGATTCACCCCTCCACTTT. Amino acids: CASREVDSPLHF. Full variable domain (rest looked up from reference TRBV28 and TRBJ1-6): DVKVTQSSRYLVKRTGEKVFLECVQDMDHENMFWYRQDPGLGLRLIYFSYDVKMKEKGDIPEGYSVSREKKERFSLILESASTNQTSMYLCASREVDSPLHFGNGTRLTVT.

The rearrangement joins TRBV6-4 to TRBJ2-2; D is unresolved. The CDR3 loop spans 12 amino acids. Trimming pared 6 bases from V and 7 bases from J, leaving 9 bases between. Per germline, CDR1 MRHNA and CDR2 SNTAGT. Here the CDR3 DNA reads TGTGCCAGCAGCCTTTTGGGCGGGGAGCTGTTTTTT. Translating gives CASSLLGGELFF.

V is TRBV19 and J is TRBJ1-2; 9 bases map to TRBD1. Per germline, CDR1 LNHDA and CDR2 SQIVND (reference sequence). CDR3 length equals 12 residues. Trimming took 7 bases from V and 8 from J; bases not matched to a gene: 5. CDR3 protein: CASTGTGTGYTF. CDR3 nucleotides: TGTGCCAGTACTGGGACAGGGACAGGCTACACCTTC. Looking up the rest from reference TRBV19 and TRBJ1-2 gives the full variable domain: DGGITQSPKYLFRKEGQNVTLSCEQNLNHDAMYWYRQDPGQGLRLIYYSQIVNDFQKGDIAEGYSVSREKKESFPLTVTSAQKNPTAFYLCASTGTGTGYTFGSGTRLTVV.

This clone was counted a few times. The chain links TRBV5-4 to TRBJ2-5, with a possible D match to TRBD2 (5 bases). Germline CDR1 and CDR2: SGHNT and YYREEE (reference sequence). The CDR3 has 17 residues. Trimming took 4 bases from V and 2 from J, leaving 21 bases between them. CDR3 residues: CASSMAFLATGQETQYF. CDR3 DNA: TGTGCCAGCAGCATGGCTTTCCTAGCCACGGGGCAAGAGACCCAGTACTTC.

The chain carries TRBV7-8 and TRBJ1-5; no reliable D call. Between the trimmed V and J ends, which lost 8 bases and 0 bases, there was a span of 11 bases. This CDR3 is 14 amino acids long. Germline CDR1 SGHVS, CDR2 FQNEAQ. The CDR3 DNA is TGTGCCAGCTCCCCGCGAAATAGCAATCAGCCCCAGCATTTT. This codes for CASSPRNSNQPQHF.

V and J are TRBV12-5 and TRBJ2-7; 7 bases map to TRBD1. The germline V gene encodes CDR1 LGHNT and CDR2 FRNRAP. The CDR3 contains 16 residues. V gave up 5 bases and J gave up 3 bases; unmatched junction bases: 13. CDR3 DNA: TGTGCTAGTGGTCTAACCTCCGGACAGGACTTCTACGAGCAGTACTTC. Translation gives CASGLTSGQDFYEQYF. Using reference TRBV12-5 and TRBJ2-7 for the parts outside the CDR3, the full variable domain is DARVTQTPRHKVTEMGQEVTMRCQPILGHNTVFWYRQTMMQGLELLAYFRNRAPLDDSGMPKDRFSAEMPDATLATLKIQPSEPRDSAVYFCASGLTSGQDFYEQYFGPGTRLTVT.

This clone was found once. The chain links TRBV28 to TRBJ2-7; D gene unclear. CDR1 and CDR2 from the germline V gene are MDHEN and SYDVKM. Trimming removed 2 bases at V and 5 bases at J, with 16 bases between. The CDR3 is 15 residues long. The chain's CDR3 is CASSLNTVGLDEQYF. CDR3 in DNA: TGTGCCAGCAGTTTAAACACGGTAGGGCTAGACGAGCAGTACTTC.

V gene TRBV9 combines with J gene TRBJ2-1; 9 nucleotides line up with TRBD2. Germline V gives CDR1 SGDLS, CDR2 YYNGEE. V was pared by 0 bases and J by 5 bases, with 6 bases of the junction left unmatched. This CDR3 comprises 16 residues. CDR3: CASSVDGGRVNNEQFF. Written as DNA, the CDR3 is TGTGCCAGCAGCGTAGACGGCGGGAGGGTCAACAATGAGCAGTTCTTC.

The sample holds a few counts of this clone. V and J are TRBV5-1 and TRBJ1-6, with 10 bases matching TRBD1. The CDR3 runs 16 residues. Trimming at V came to 3 bases and at J to 9 bases, leaving 9 bases not matched to a gene. CDR1 and CDR2 (germline): SGHRS, YFSETQ. For the CDR3, the DNA is TGCGCCAGCAGCTCGTGGGACAGGGGAATGGGTTCACCCCTCCACTTT. Translated, it gives CASSSWDRGMGSPLHF.

The rearrangement joins TRBV9 to TRBJ2-7, with D perhaps assigned TRBD1 or TRBD2 (5 bases each). CDR1 is SGDLS, CDR2 YYNGEE, per germline. V gave up 3 bases and J gave up 6 bases, with 13 bases separating them. The CDR3 sequence is 13 residues long. CDR3 in amino acids: CASSAGTGLEQYF. For the CDR3, the DNA is TGTGCCAGCAGCGCCGGGACCGGCCTCGAGCAGTACTTC.

The V and J genes are TRBV29-1 and TRBJ2-7; the D is unclear. The V end lost 5 bases, the J end lost 2 bases, and 10 bases lay between the germline ends. Germline V lookup: CDR1 SQVTM, CDR2 ANQGSEA. The CDR3 length is 12 residues. The CDR3 nucleotides read TGCAGCGTTAGGAGTCAGACCTACGAGCAGTACTTC. This encodes CSVRSQTYEQYF.

The chain combines TRBV7-9 with TRBJ1-1, with D possibly being TRBD1 (6 bases). Germline loops: CDR1 SEHNR, CDR2 FQNEAQ (reference sequence). There are 15 residues in the CDR3. V gave up 4 bases and J gave up 0 bases, with 12 bases separating them. The DNA of the CDR3 is TGTGCCAGCAGCTCACCGGGACAACTGAACACTGAAGCTTTCTTT. Translating it yields CASSSPGQLNTEAFF.